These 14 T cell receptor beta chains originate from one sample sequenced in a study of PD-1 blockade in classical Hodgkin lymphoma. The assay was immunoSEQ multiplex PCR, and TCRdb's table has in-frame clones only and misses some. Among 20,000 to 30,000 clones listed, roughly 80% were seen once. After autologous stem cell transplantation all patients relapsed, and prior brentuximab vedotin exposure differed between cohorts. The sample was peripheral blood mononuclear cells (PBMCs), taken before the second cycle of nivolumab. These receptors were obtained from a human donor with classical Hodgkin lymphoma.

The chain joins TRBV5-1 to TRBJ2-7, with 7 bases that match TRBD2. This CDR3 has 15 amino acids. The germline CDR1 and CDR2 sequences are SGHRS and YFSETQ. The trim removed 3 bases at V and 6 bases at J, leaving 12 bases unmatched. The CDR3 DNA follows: TGCGCCAGCAGCTCCGGGGGAGGGCTCCTTACCGAGCAGTACTTC. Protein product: CASSSGGGLLTEQYF.

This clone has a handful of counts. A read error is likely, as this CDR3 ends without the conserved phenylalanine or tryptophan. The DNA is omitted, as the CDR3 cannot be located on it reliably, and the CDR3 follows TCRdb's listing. The CDR3 loop is CASSGRDRSP. The chain couples TRBV11-3 to TRBJ1-3; the table's D call TRBD1 went unverified against the DNA. From its first to its last residue, the CDR3 has 10 amino acids. Germline CDR1 is SGHNT and CDR2 is YENEEA.

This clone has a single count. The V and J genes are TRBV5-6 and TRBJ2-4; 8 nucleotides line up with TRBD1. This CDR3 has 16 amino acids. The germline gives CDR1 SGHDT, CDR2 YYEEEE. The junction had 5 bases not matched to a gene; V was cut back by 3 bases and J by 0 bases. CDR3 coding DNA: TGTGCCAGCAGCTGGCGGACAGGGCTAGCCAAAAACATTCAGTACTTC. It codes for CASSWRTGLAKNIQYF.

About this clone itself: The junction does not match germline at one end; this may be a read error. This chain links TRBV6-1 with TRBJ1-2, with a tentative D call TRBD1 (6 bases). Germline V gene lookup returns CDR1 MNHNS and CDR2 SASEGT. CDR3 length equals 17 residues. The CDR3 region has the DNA TGTGCCATCAGTGAGGGGGACCGAGGGCCCGAGGGGAGTGGCTACACCTTC. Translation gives CAISEGDRGPEGSGYTF.

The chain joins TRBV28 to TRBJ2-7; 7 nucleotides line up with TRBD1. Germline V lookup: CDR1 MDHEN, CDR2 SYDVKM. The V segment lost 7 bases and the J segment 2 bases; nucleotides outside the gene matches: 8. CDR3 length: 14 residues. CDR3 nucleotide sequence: TGTGCCAGCACCCCGGGACAGATGGCCTACGAGCAGTACTTC. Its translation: CASTPGQMAYEQYF.

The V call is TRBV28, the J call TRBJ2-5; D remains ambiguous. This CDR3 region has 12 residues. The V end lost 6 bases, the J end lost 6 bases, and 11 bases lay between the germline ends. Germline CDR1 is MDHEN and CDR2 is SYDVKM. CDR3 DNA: TGTGCCAGCAGCCCGTTGCAAAAGACCCAGTACTTC. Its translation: CASSPLQKTQYF.

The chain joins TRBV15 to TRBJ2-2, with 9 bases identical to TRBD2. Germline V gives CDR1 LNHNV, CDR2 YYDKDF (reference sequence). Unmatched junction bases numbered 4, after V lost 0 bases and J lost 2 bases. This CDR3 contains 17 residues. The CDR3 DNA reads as TGTGCCACCAGCAGAGATCGGCTAGCGGGAAACACCGGGGAGCTGTTTTTT. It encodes CATSRDRLAGNTGELFF. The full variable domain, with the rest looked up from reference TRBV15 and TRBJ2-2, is DAMVIQNPRYQVTQFGKPVTLSCSQTLNHNVMYWYQQKSSQAPKLLFHYYDKDFNNEADTPDNFQSRRPNTSFCFLDIRSPGLGDTAMYLCATSRDRLAGNTGELFFGEGSRLTVL.

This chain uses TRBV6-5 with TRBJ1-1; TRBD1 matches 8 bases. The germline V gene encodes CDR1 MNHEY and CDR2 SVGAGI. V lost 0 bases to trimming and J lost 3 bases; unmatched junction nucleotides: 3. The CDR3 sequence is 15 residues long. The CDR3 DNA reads TGTGCCAGCAGTTACTCTCCGGACAGGGACACTGAAGCTTTCTTT. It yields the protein CASSYSPDRDTEAFF.

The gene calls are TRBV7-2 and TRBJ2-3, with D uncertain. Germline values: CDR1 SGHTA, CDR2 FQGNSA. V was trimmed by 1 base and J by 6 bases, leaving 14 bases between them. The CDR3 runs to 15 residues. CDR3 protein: CASSLGDLSPDTQYF. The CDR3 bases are TGTGCCAGCAGCTTAGGAGATTTGTCTCCGGATACGCAGTATTTT.

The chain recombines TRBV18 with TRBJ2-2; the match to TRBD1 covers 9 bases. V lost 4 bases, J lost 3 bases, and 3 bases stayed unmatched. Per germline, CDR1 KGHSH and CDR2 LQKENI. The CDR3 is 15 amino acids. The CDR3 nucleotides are TGTGCCAGCTCACTTGGGACAGGGCACACCGGGGAGCTGTTTTTT. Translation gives CASSLGTGHTGELFF.

CDR3 sequence (DNA): TGTGCCAGCAGCGTAGGAAGTACAACTAATGAAAAACTGTTTTTT. This translates into CASSVGSTTNEKLFF. The rearrangement uses TRBV9 and TRBJ1-4, with D uncertain. This CDR3 region has 15 residues. CDR1 is SGDLS and CDR2 is YYNGEE in the germline V gene. Trimming stripped 0 bases from V and 0 bases from J, with 6 bases between.

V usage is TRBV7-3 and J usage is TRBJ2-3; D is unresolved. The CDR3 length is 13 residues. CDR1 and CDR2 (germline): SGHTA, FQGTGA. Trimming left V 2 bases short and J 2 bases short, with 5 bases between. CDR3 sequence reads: CASSLQSTDTQYF. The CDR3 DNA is TGTGCCAGCAGCTTACAATCCACAGATACGCAGTATTTT.

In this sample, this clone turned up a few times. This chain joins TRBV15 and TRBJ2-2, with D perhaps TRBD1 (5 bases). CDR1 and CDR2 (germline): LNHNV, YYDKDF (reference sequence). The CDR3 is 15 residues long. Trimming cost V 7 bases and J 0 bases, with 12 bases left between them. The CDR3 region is CATKAGHTNTGELFF. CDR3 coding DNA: TGTGCCACCAAAGCAGGGCACACGAACACCGGGGAGCTGTTTTTT.

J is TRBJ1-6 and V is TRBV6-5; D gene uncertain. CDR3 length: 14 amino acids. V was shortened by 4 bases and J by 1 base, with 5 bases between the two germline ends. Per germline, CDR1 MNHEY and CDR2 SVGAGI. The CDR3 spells CASSWFSYNSPLHF. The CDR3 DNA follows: TGTGCCAGCAGTTGGTTTTCCTATAATTCACCCCTCCACTTT.